The TCR beta chain under discussion was sequenced for a study of Graves' ophthalmopathy and Graves' hyperthyroidism. Overall study results and limits: Blood repertoires reportedly contained most expanded thyroid clonotypes above 0.001 frequency.

About this clonotype: Its antigen remains unidentified. At one boundary the junction diverges from the germline segment, which might be a read error.

Exclusion applied to patients with other autoimmune diseases, uncontrolled infections, pregnancy or lactation. Diagnosis used clinical symptoms, serum thyroxine, TRAb, thyroid ultrasound and orbital computed tomography. PBMCs were obtained from 9.5 to 10 ml of fresh peripheral blood. This CDR3 is 13 amino acids long. Germline V gene lookup returns CDR1 DFQATT and CDR2 SNEGSKA (reference sequence). From RNA, the CDR3 regions of TCR beta chains were amplified and sequenced. The library came from an HTBI-primed first-round RT-PCR and a second-round multiplex PCR. A single record per CDR3 protein comes from TCRdb applying MiXCR to the multiplex PCR reads. The profile shows around 40,000 distinct CDR3 sequences, approximately 52% of them singletons.

The J gene is TRBJ1-1, the V gene TRBV20-1; D remains unclear. This TCR came from an adult man with Graves' ophthalmopathy. Material for sequencing was peripheral blood. CDR3 nucleotide sequence: TGCAGTGCTCCCTCCGGGAGGAACACTGGAGCTTTCTTT. Translating gives CSAPSGRNTGAFF.